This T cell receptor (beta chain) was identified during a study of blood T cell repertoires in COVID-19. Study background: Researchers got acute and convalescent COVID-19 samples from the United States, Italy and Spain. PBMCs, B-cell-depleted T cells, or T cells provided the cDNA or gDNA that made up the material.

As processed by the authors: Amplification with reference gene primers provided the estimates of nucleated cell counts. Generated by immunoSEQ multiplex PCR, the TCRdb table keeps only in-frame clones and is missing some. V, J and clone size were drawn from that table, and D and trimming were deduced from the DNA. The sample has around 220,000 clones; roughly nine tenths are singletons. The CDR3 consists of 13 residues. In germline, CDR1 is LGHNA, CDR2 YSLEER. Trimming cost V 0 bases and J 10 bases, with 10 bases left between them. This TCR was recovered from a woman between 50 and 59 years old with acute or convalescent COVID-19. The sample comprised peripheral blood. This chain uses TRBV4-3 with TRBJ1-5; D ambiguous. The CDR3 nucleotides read TGCGCCAGCAGCCAAGACTTCCAGACACCCCAGCATTTT. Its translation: CASSQDFQTPQHF.